This paragraph reports one T cell receptor beta chain. As yet, its antigen is unknown. The data were taken from a study of T cell repertoires in cytomegalovirus infection. Overall study context: Based on public TCR beta signatures, there were indications of CMV infection and of a matching HLA type. Regarding the study as a whole: HLA-C-restricted CMV clonotypes gave the most frequent clonotype in two of eight donors. Of the TCR beta families, the public ones yielded a cumulative frequency that identified carriers of CMV plus the relevant HLA.

TCRdb reanalysed the reads using MiXCR and keeps one entry per CDR3 protein. The sample contains 250,000 to 300,000 distinct CDR3 sequences, about 17% of which appear only once. This sequence was found in a human donor in good health (CMV status not recorded). Some clones in this sample may be carry-over from other donors' samples. The material sequenced was CD8+ T cells from PBMCs.

The CDR3 sequence is CASSFDYNEQYF. In DNA form, the CDR3 reads TGTGCCAGCAGCTTTGACTACAACGAGCAGTACTTC. This chain joins TRBV7-9 and TRBJ2-7, with a possible D match to TRBD2 (5 bases). This CDR3 region has 12 residues. From germline, CDR1 is SEHNR and CDR2 FQNEAQ (reference sequence). The V and J ends lost 3 bases and 5 bases respectively, with 8 bases between them.